Below are 29 T cell receptor beta chains sequenced from a single sample in a study of blood T cells in healthy people across ages (dated by TCRdb to between 2015 and 2017). Library method: 5' RACE. The sequencer was an Illumina HiSeq 2500. A second about 7 to 11 cycle PCR used a sample-barcoded 5' primer and a J-beta primer mix. TCRdb applied fastp at Q25 and MiXCR to the public reads, then kept only in-frame beta chains. CDR3 protein duplicates are merged, each entry listing the most common genes and DNA. The sample table holds about 1,000,000 distinct CDR3 sequences, of which 35% to 55% were seen once. In total, the top ten clones hold approximately 19% of the sample. Specimen: blood. The source of these receptors is a woman between 55 and 75 years old in good health.

The chain combines TRBV29-1 with TRBJ1-1; 8 positions agree with TRBD1. Germline V lookup: CDR1 SQVTM, CDR2 ANQGSEA. The CDR3 covers 13 residues. The trim removed 6 bases at V and 4 bases at J, leaving 7 bases unmatched. DNA for the CDR3: TGCAGCGTAGCGACCACAGGGGGCACTGAAGCTTTCTTT. It specifies CSVATTGGTEAFF. Using reference TRBV29-1 and TRBJ1-1 for the parts outside the CDR3, the full variable domain is SAVISQKPSRDICQRGTSLTIQCQVDSQVTMMFWYRQQPGQSLTLIATANQGSEATYESGFVIDKFPISRPNLTFSTLTVSNMSPEDSSIYLCSVATTGGTEAFFGQGTRLTVV.

This clonotype has only a few counts. V usage is TRBV5-1 and J usage is TRBJ2-7; 8 bases map to TRBD2. This CDR3 has 14 amino acids. Unmatched junction bases numbered 3, after V lost 1 base and J lost 3 bases. The germline V gene encodes CDR1 SGHRS and CDR2 YFSETQ. CDR3 nucleotides: TGCGCCAGCAGCTTGAAGCTAGCGGGCTACGAGCAGTACTTC. Its translation: CASSLKLAGYEQYF.

V usage is TRBV20-1 and J usage is TRBJ1-2; D remains ambiguous. Trimming stripped 6 bases from V and 0 bases from J, with 14 bases between. This CDR3 spans 14 amino acids. The germline gives CDR1 DFQATT, CDR2 SNEGSKA (reference sequence). CDR3: CSAPVQASNYGYTF. The CDR3 DNA is TGCAGTGCACCGGTGCAGGCATCTAACTATGGCTACACCTTC.

The chain combines TRBV5-1 with TRBJ2-7; 11 bases are a match to TRBD2. Germline V gives CDR1 SGHRS, CDR2 YFSETQ. This CDR3 is 15 amino acids long. V was clipped by 6 bases and J by 1 base; unmatched bases: 6. CDR3 in DNA: TGCGCCAGCAAGTTAACTAGCGGGAGTTCCTACGAGCAGTACTTC. As protein: CASKLTSGSSYEQYF.

The rearrangement links TRBV10-3 to TRBJ2-5; TRBD2 matches 12 bases. Germline V gene lookup returns CDR1 ENHRY and CDR2 SYGVKD. This CDR3 has 15 amino acids. After removal of 5 bases from V and 5 bases from J, the junction contained 6 bases not matched to a gene. The CDR3 sequence is CAISSGLAGTETQYF. The CDR3 region has the DNA TGTGCCATCAGTTCAGGACTAGCGGGAACGGAGACCCAGTACTTC.

The rearrangement uses TRBV6-1 and TRBJ2-7; the D gene is possibly TRBD1 (5 bases). Between the trimmed V and J ends, which lost 7 bases and 3 bases, there was a span of 16 bases. The V gene's germline CDR1 is MNHNS and CDR2 SASEGT. The CDR3 totals 14 residues. Written as DNA, the CDR3 is TGTGCCAGCAACAGGAGACAGACGATCTACGAGCAGTACTTC. Protein: CASNRRQTIYEQYF.

The genes are TRBV11-2 and TRBJ2-7; 7 bases match TRBD1. The J call may not be correct, given that the DNA end is closer to TRBJ2-5. The CDR3 spans 16 residues. The V gene's germline CDR1 is SGHAT and CDR2 FQNNGV. CDR3: CASSKVTGARIETQYF. In nucleotides, the CDR3 is TGTGCCAGCAGCAAAGTAACAGGGGCGCGTATAGAGACCCAGTACTTC.

Only a few counts were recorded for this clonotype. The chain has TRBV5-1 and TRBJ2-3, with D possibly TRBD1 on 6 matching bases. V lost 3 bases, J lost 6 bases, and 11 bases lay in between. Germline V gene lookup returns CDR1 SGHRS and CDR2 YFSETQ. The length of the CDR3 is 13 residues. This chain's CDR3 is CASSYDRPDTQYF. In DNA form, the CDR3 reads TGCGCCAGCAGCTATGACAGGCCCGATACGCAGTATTTT. Combining the CDR3 with reference TRBV5-1 and TRBJ2-3 gives the whole variable domain KAGVTQTPRYLIKTRGQQVTLSCSPISGHRSVSWYQQTPGQGLQFLFEYFSETQRNKGNFPGRFSGRQFSNSRSEMNVSTLELGDSALYLCASSYDRPDTQYFGPGTRLTVL.

This rearrangement joins TRBV11-2 to TRBJ2-5; 9 bases align to TRBD2. The J call is doubtful: the DNA matches TRBJ2-7 better. This CDR3 spans 16 amino acids. Per germline, CDR1 SGHAT and CDR2 FQNNGV. In nucleotides, the CDR3 is TGTGCCAGCAGCTTAATCCGCGGGAGGGCCGCCTACGAGCAGTACTTC. Its translation is CASSLIRGRAAYEQYF.

The rearrangement uses TRBV5-5 and TRBJ1-5; D perhaps matches TRBD1 (5 bases). Per the germline V gene, CDR1 is SGHKS and CDR2 is YYEKEE (reference sequence). Trimming took off 1 base at V and 6 bases at J, with 14 bases between the two ends. This CDR3 contains 15 residues. The CDR3 is CASSLRATRGQPQHF. In DNA form, the CDR3 reads TGTGCCAGCAGCTTGAGGGCGACGAGGGGTCAGCCCCAGCATTTT. The complete variable domain, with remaining parts taken from reference TRBV5-5 and TRBJ1-5, reads DAGVTQSPTHLIKTRGQQVTLRCSPISGHKSVSWYQQVLGQGPQFIFQYYEKEERGRGNFPDRFSARQFPNYSSELNVNALLLGDSALYLCASSLRATRGQPQHFGDGTRLSIL.

V and J are TRBV6-5 and TRBJ2-1; D possibly corresponds to TRBD2 (6 bases). V was cut by 9 bases and J by 7 bases, with 19 bases left in between. Germline lookup yields CDR1 MNHEY and CDR2 SVGAGI. The CDR3 covers 14 residues. The CDR3 spells CARDLGGSRNEQFF. Written as DNA, the CDR3 is TGTGCCAGGGACCTCGGAGGGAGTAGAAATGAGCAGTTCTTC.

The V and J genes are TRBV6-5 and TRBJ1-2; the match to TRBD1 covers 8 bases. The V gene's germline CDR1 is MNHEY and CDR2 SVGAGI. The CDR3 totals 14 residues. V trimming: 4 bases; J trimming: 4 bases; junction bases outside the gene matches: 5. The CDR3 sequence: CASSWLTGVYGYTF. CDR3 DNA sequence: TGTGCCAGCAGTTGGTTGACAGGGGTCTATGGCTACACCTTC.

This clonotype was seen just once. This chain connects TRBV7-9 to TRBJ2-5; possibly TRBD1 for D (5 bases). The CDR3 is 14 residues long. Looked up from germline, CDR1 is SEHNR and CDR2 is FQNEAQ (reference sequence). The V and J ends lost 0 bases and 0 bases respectively, with 5 bases between them. The CDR3 coding sequence is TGTGCCAGCAGCTTAGCGGGGCACCAAGAGACCCAGTACTTC. Protein sequence: CASSLAGHQETQYF.

This chain joins TRBV7-8 and TRBJ2-1; 7 bases are shared with TRBD2. Germline V gene data show CDR1 as SGHVS and CDR2 as FQNEAQ. CDR3 length: 17 amino acids. Trimming took 10 bases from V and 0 from J; bases not matched to a gene: 15. The CDR3 DNA reads as TGTGCCACCGTCCACAATAGCGGGTCAAGCTCCTACAATGAGCAGTTCTTC. It encodes CATVHNSGSSSYNEQFF.

This clonotype has just a few counts. The V and J genes are TRBV10-3 and TRBJ2-7; a weak D match, TRBD1 (6 bases). Germline V lookup: CDR1 ENHRY, CDR2 SYGVKD. The CDR3 is 13 residues long. V was pared by 6 bases and J by 4 bases, with 13 bases between. This chain's CDR3 is CAIRSGAGYEQYF. Here the CDR3 DNA reads TGTGCCATCAGGTCAGGGGCTGGTTACGAGCAGTACTTC.

The V gene is TRBV20-1, the J gene TRBJ1-5; perhaps TRBD1 as D (5 bases). Trimming shortened V by 4 bases and J by 0 bases, and 16 bases separated the two germline ends. In germline, CDR1 is DFQATT, CDR2 SNEGSKA (reference sequence). This CDR3 has 16 amino acids. Here the CDR3 reads CSATSGKAFSNQPQHF. In nucleotides, the CDR3 is TGCAGTGCTACTTCAGGGAAAGCTTTTAGCAATCAGCCCCAGCATTTT.

The rearrangement uses TRBV7-2 and TRBJ2-1, with TRBD2 matching over 9 bases. Germline V lookup: CDR1 SGHTA, CDR2 FQGNSA. This CDR3 is 14 amino acids long. V shed 10 bases, J shed 9 bases, and the junction held 13 bases outside the gene matches. This chain's CDR3 is CANKVPSGAGEQFF. The CDR3 coding sequence is TGTGCCAACAAAGTGCCTAGCGGGGCCGGTGAGCAGTTCTTC.

This clonotype was counted a few times. The chain uses TRBV29-1 and TRBJ2-2; D might be TRBD1 (5 bases). Per the germline V gene, CDR1 is SQVTM and CDR2 is ANQGSEA. The CDR3 covers 14 residues. V was pared by 4 bases and J by 4 bases, with 13 bases between. The CDR3 coding sequence is TGCAGCGTTGGGTCAGGGTTGAGCACCGGGGAGCTGTTTTTT. Its translation: CSVGSGLSTGELFF.

V gene TRBV24-1 combines with J gene TRBJ2-5, with TRBD2 matching over 8 bases. Germline loops: CDR1 KGHDR, CDR2 SFDVKD. V dropped 4 bases and J dropped 11; count of bases not matched to a gene: 17. The CDR3 sequence is 16 residues long. DNA for the CDR3: TGTGCCACCAGTGACCCCAGCGGGAGAAGTCGCAATGAGCAGTACTTC. It is translated as CATSDPSGRSRNEQYF.

The rearrangement joins TRBV20-1 to TRBJ2-7; perhaps TRBD1 as D (5 bases). Germline V gene lookup returns CDR1 DFQATT and CDR2 SNEGSKA (reference sequence). There are 13 residues in the CDR3. The V end lost 3 bases, the J end lost 2 bases, and 11 bases lay between the germline ends. The CDR3 DNA sequence: TGCAGTGCTAGCCAGACAGCTACCTACGAGCAGTACTTC. Protein product: CSASQTATYEQYF.

V and J are TRBV4-1 and TRBJ2-4; D might be TRBD1 or TRBD2, each matching 6 bases. This CDR3 is 16 amino acids long. From germline, CDR1 is MGHRA and CDR2 YSYEKL. V was pared by 1 base and J by 8 bases, with 18 bases between. This chain's CDR3 is CASSQGGVGGLDIQYF. CDR3 sequence (DNA): TGCGCCAGCAGCCAAGGAGGGGTGGGGGGCTTGGACATTCAGTACTTC.

As DNA, the CDR3 is TGTGCCAGCAGCCAGGAGACTAGCGGGTCCACCTACGAGCAGTACTTC. This encodes CASSQETSGSTYEQYF. This chain connects TRBV4-2 to TRBJ2-7, with 10 bases fitting TRBD2. This CDR3 spans 16 amino acids. Germline V gene lookup returns CDR1 LGHNA and CDR2 YNFKEQ. V lost 3 bases and J lost 2; bases outside the gene matches: 7.

This chain connects TRBV10-3 to TRBJ2-5, with TRBD2 matching over 9 bases. J gave up 11 bases and V 3 bases, and 10 bases lay outside the gene matches. CDR1 and CDR2 from the germline V gene are ENHRY and SYGVKD. The CDR3 runs 14 residues. CDR3 sequence: CAISEGVAGEVQYF. DNA for the CDR3: TGTGCCATCAGTGAAGGGGTAGCGGGAGAGGTGCAGTACTTC.

The rearrangement uses TRBV2 and TRBJ2-1; 8 nucleotides line up with TRBD2. The V segment lost 6 bases and the J segment 5 bases; nucleotides outside the gene matches: 6. Germline loops: CDR1 SNHLY, CDR2 FYNNEI. CDR3 length: 14 amino acids. The CDR3 region is CASSESGRDNEQFF. In DNA, the CDR3 is TGTGCCAGCAGCGAAAGCGGGAGAGACAATGAGCAGTTCTTC.

This rearrangement joins TRBV7-9 to TRBJ2-7; 9 bases agree with TRBD2. This CDR3 comprises 15 residues. The V gene end was trimmed by 5 bases and the J gene end by 3 bases; junction bases not matched to a gene: 8. CDR1 and CDR2 from the germline V gene are SEHNR and FQNEAQ (reference sequence). The CDR3 nucleotides read TGTGCCAGCAGCCCCCGACTAGCGGTCGGCTACGAGCAGTACTTC. Translating gives CASSPRLAVGYEQYF.

This chain joins TRBV7-9 and TRBJ1-1; perhaps TRBD1 as D (6 bases). This CDR3 region has 16 residues. The germline CDR1 and CDR2 sequences are SEHNR and FQNEAQ (reference sequence). Trimming removed 1 base from V and 4 bases from J, with 16 bases in between. CDR3 protein: CASSLDMAHRVTEAFF. Written as DNA, the CDR3 is TGTGCCAGCAGCTTAGACATGGCCCACAGGGTCACTGAAGCTTTCTTT.

The rearrangement uses TRBV20-1 and TRBJ2-3, with 13 bases identical to TRBD2. The CDR3 is 15 amino acids. Per germline, CDR1 DFQATT and CDR2 SNEGSKA (reference sequence). The V segment lost 4 bases and the J segment 1 base; nucleotides outside the gene matches: 2. The CDR3 is CSATGLAGGTDTQYF. Written as DNA, the CDR3 is TGCAGTGCTACCGGACTAGCGGGGGGCACAGATACGCAGTATTTT.

The V and J genes are TRBV15 and TRBJ2-7; D unclear. Germline CDR1 reads LNHNV; CDR2 reads YYDKDF (reference sequence). Trimming left V 5 bases short and J 1 base short, with 18 bases between. This CDR3 region has 16 residues. CDR3 region: CATSSETPYRSYEQYF. CDR3 coding DNA: TGTGCCACCAGCTCAGAGACTCCCTACCGATCCTACGAGCAGTACTTC. The entire variable domain, with the rest obtained from reference TRBV15 and TRBJ2-7, is as follows: DAMVIQNPRYQVTQFGKPVTLSCSQTLNHNVMYWYQQKSSQAPKLLFHYYDKDFNNEADTPDNFQSRRPNTSFCFLDIRSPGLGDTAMYLCATSSETPYRSYEQYFGPGTRLTVT.

This chain links TRBV20-1 with TRBJ2-5; the D is unclear. The CDR3 consists of 12 residues. The V gene lost 7 bases and the J gene lost 4 bases, with 13 bases spanning the gap. The germline CDR1 and CDR2 sequences are DFQATT and SNEGSKA (reference sequence). CDR3 coding DNA: TGCAGTGTGAACAGCGTACTAGAGACCCAGTACTTC. It specifies CSVNSVLETQYF.